A selection of T cell receptor beta chains follows, all from one sample in a study of T cells in narcolepsy. Using immunoSEQ multiplex PCR, the repertoire was profiled, and TCRdb retains in-frame clones only, with some absent. Among 37,000 or so clones listed, roughly 84% were seen once. Sequencing used CD45RA- memory CD4+ T cells from PBMCs. These receptors were taken from a human donor with narcolepsy. The CDR3 runs from the conserved cysteine through the conserved F or W. Each record gives: V gene, J gene, D gene, clone size, CDR3 protein, CDR3 DNA. A D gene is named only where the DNA matches it firmly. Only some rows state a clone size, as once, few, many or a class for expanded clones.

v_call: TRBV2
j_call: TRBJ1-1
d_call: TRBD1
clone_size: NA
cdr3_aa: CASRRQGAETEAFF
cdr3_nt: TGTGCCAGCAGGAGACAGGGGGCAGAGACTGAAGCTTTCTTT

v_call: TRBV7-2
j_call: TRBJ1-4
d_call: TRBD1
clone_size: NA
cdr3_aa: CASSLSGGQGNLFF
cdr3_nt: TGTGCCAGCAGCTTAAGTGGGGGACAGGGTAACCTGTTTTTT

v_call: TRBV4-3
j_call: TRBJ1-2
d_call: NA
clone_size: NA
cdr3_aa: CASSHGAGENGYTF
cdr3_nt: TGCGCCAGCAGCCATGGAGCTGGGGAGAATGGCTACACCTTC

v_call: TRBV7-9
j_call: TRBJ2-2
d_call: TRBD2
clone_size: NA
cdr3_aa: CASSYSGGAFTGELFF
cdr3_nt: TGTGCCAGCAGCTATAGCGGGGGGGCCTTCACCGGGGAGCTGTTTTTT

v_call: TRBV30
j_call: TRBJ1-1
d_call: NA
clone_size: NA
cdr3_aa: CAWSVLGMNTEAFF
cdr3_nt: TGTGCCTGGAGTGTTCTTGGGATGAACACTGAAGCTTTCTTT

v_call: TRBV5-8
j_call: TRBJ2-5
d_call: NA
clone_size: once
cdr3_aa: CASSLEGPGVGETQYF
cdr3_nt: TGTGCCAGCAGCTTGGAGGGCCCGGGGGTTGGAGAGACCCAGTACTTC

v_call: TRBV6-4
j_call: TRBJ1-1
d_call: NA
clone_size: medium-sized
cdr3_aa: CASSGEGGTEAFF
cdr3_nt: TGTGCCAGCAGTGGGGAGGGGGGCACTGAAGCTTTCTTT

v_call: TRBV30
j_call: TRBJ2-3
d_call: NA
clone_size: NA
cdr3_aa: CAWKGGPDTQYF
cdr3_nt: TGTGCCTGGAAAGGGGGACCAGATACGCAGTATTTT

v_call: TRBV27
j_call: TRBJ2-3
d_call: NA
clone_size: NA
cdr3_aa: CASSLWDHTDTQYF
cdr3_nt: TGTGCCAGCAGTTTATGGGACCACACGGATACGCAGTATTTT

v_call: TRBV5-1
j_call: TRBJ2-7
d_call: NA
clone_size: NA
cdr3_aa: CASSSRTFSYEQYF
cdr3_nt: TGCGCCAGCAGCTCCAGAACTTTCTCCTACGAGCAGTACTTC

v_call: TRBV19
j_call: TRBJ2-1
d_call: NA
clone_size: once
cdr3_aa: CASTSQGYNEQFF
cdr3_nt: TGTGCCAGTACGAGTCAGGGGTACAATGAGCAGTTCTTC

v_call: TRBV6-6
j_call: TRBJ2-7
d_call: NA
clone_size: NA
cdr3_aa: CASSLGGVYEQYF
cdr3_nt: TGTGCCAGCAGTTTAGGGGGGGTCTACGAGCAGTACTTC

v_call: TRBV7-9
j_call: TRBJ2-7
d_call: NA
clone_size: NA
cdr3_aa: CASRGQGHEQYF
cdr3_nt: TGTGCCAGCAGGGGTCAGGGCCACGAGCAGTACTTC

v_call: TRBV9
j_call: TRBJ1-5
d_call: TRBD1
clone_size: NA
cdr3_aa: CASSVSTGGHQPQHF
cdr3_nt: TGTGCCAGCAGCGTCTCAACAGGGGGCCATCAGCCCCAGCATTTT

v_call: TRBV4-3
j_call: TRBJ2-6
d_call: NA
clone_size: once
cdr3_aa: CASSQGGSGANVLTF
cdr3_nt: TGCGCCAGCAGCCAAGGGGGCTCTGGGGCCAACGTCCTGACTTTC

v_call: TRBV9
j_call: TRBJ1-1
d_call: TRBD1
clone_size: NA
cdr3_aa: CASSVHGTANTEAFF
cdr3_nt: TGTGCCAGCAGCGTACATGGGACAGCGAACACTGAAGCTTTCTTT

v_call: TRBV6-5
j_call: TRBJ1-1
d_call: NA
clone_size: NA
cdr3_aa: CASSYSGVSLNTEAFF
cdr3_nt: TGTGCCAGCAGTTACTCCGGCGTATCATTGAACACTGAAGCTTTCTTT

v_call: TRBV2
j_call: TRBJ2-7
d_call: NA
clone_size: NA
cdr3_aa: CASSEHYYEQYF
cdr3_nt: TGTGCCAGCAGTGAACACTACTACGAGCAGTACTTC

v_call: TRBV30
j_call: TRBJ1-1
d_call: NA
clone_size: NA
cdr3_aa: CAWRASAGTTEAFF
cdr3_nt: TGTGCCTGGAGGGCTTCGGCAGGGACCACTGAAGCTTTCTTT

v_call: TRBV7-3
j_call: TRBJ1-1
d_call: TRBD1
clone_size: NA
cdr3_aa: CASSLTGGSNTEAFF
cdr3_nt: TGTGCCAGCAGCCTAACAGGGGGTTCGAACACTGAAGCTTTCTTT

v_call: TRBV6-1
j_call: TRBJ2-7
d_call: NA
clone_size: NA
cdr3_aa: CASSVGLEQYF
cdr3_nt: TGTGCCAGCAGTGTAGGGCTCGAGCAGTACTTC

v_call: TRBV12-5
j_call: TRBJ2-2
d_call: NA
clone_size: NA
cdr3_aa: CASGSKGSGELFF
cdr3_nt: TGTGCTAGTGGTTCCAAGGGGTCCGGGGAGCTGTTTTTT

v_call: TRBV4-3
j_call: TRBJ2-5
d_call: TRBD2
clone_size: NA
cdr3_aa: CASSQVFGGQETQYF
cdr3_nt: TGCGCCAGCAGCCAAGTCTTCGGGGGGCAAGAGACCCAGTACTTC

v_call: TRBV7-8
j_call: TRBJ1-1
d_call: NA
clone_size: NA
cdr3_aa: CASSLADLGVEAFF
cdr3_nt: TGTGCCAGCAGCTTAGCGGATTTAGGGGTTGAAGCTTTCTTT